This is a list of T cell receptor beta chains from one sample in a study of PD-1 blockade in classical Hodgkin lymphoma. Profiling relied on immunoSEQ multiplex PCR, and the TCRdb table lists in-frame clones only, not all of them. The table has about 25,000 clones, roughly 80% seen once. The source material was CD4+ T cells from blood, sampled before the fourth cycle of nivolumab. These receptors originate from a human donor with classical Hodgkin lymphoma. Each CDR3 is given with its conserved first and last residue. D genes are given only for firm matches. Rows give clone size only sometimes, using once, few, many, or a class for an expanded clone.

TGTGCCAGCAGTCGACTATACGGGACAGGGGGCGGGAACACTGAAGCTTTCTTT | CASSRLYGTGGGNTEAFF | TRBV27 | - | TRBJ1-1 | TRBD1
TGCGCCAGCAGCCCCTCATGGAGGTCGGCGGAACAAGAGACCCAGTACTTC | CASSPSWRSAEQETQYF | TRBV4-3 | - | TRBJ2-5 | -
TGTGCCAGCAGCCCCTCAGGGGTCCGCTATAGTTCACCCCTCCACTTT | CASSPSGVRYSSPLHF | TRBV7-2 | - | TRBJ1-6 | -
TGTGCCAGCAGGGGTTCTAGCGGGGGGTCGTATGAGCAGTTCTTC | CASRGSSGGSYEQFF | TRBV2 | - | TRBJ2-1 | TRBD2
TGCGCCAGCAGCCTACAGGGGGTACCTAATGAAAAACTGTTTTTT | CASSLQGVPNEKLFF | TRBV5-1 | - | TRBJ1-4 | TRBD1
TGTGCCAGCAGCCAGACAGGGCCCGGAGATACGCAGTATTTT | CASSQTGPGDTQYF | TRBV7-2 | - | TRBJ2-3 | TRBD1
TGTGCCAGCTCCCGCAATACTAACCGGGACAAGACGTATTTT | CASSRNTNRDKTYF | TRBV18 | - | TRBJ2-3 | -
TGCGCCAGCAGAGGGGTACGGGCAGGGGAGAGTGAGCAGTTCTTC | CASRGVRAGESEQFF | TRBV5-1 | - | TRBJ2-1 | -
TGTGCCAGCATACGTCAAGCGGGGCAAAACCAAGAGACCCAGTACTTC | CASIRQAGQNQETQYF | TRBV2 | - | TRBJ2-5 | TRBD2
TGTGCCAGCAGTCCCGGGACAGTATTTTCTGGAAACACCATATATTTT | CASSPGTVFSGNTIYF | TRBV28 | - | TRBJ1-3 | TRBD1
TGTGCCAGCAGCTATCTGGACGCTGAAGCTTTCTTT | CASSYLDAEAFF | TRBV7-9 | - | TRBJ1-1 | -
TGTGCCAGCTCTCACACAGGGGGCACTAACCAAGAGACCCAGTACTTC | CASSHTGGTNQETQYF | TRBV18 | once | TRBJ2-5 | TRBD1
TGTGCCAGCAGCCCAAGCACAGATACGCAGTATTTT | CASSPSTDTQYF | TRBV7-3 | - | TRBJ2-3 | -
TGTGCCAGCTCACCTGTGGAGCCAGGAGGCAATCAGCCCCAGCATTTT | CASSPVEPGGNQPQHF | TRBV18 | - | TRBJ1-5 | -
TGCGCCAGCAGCAGGGACAGGAGTGAAAAACTGTTTTTT | CASSRDRSEKLFF | TRBV5-1 | - | TRBJ1-4 | TRBD1
TGTGCCATCGGAGCCGGGACCGTGTCACGAGAGCAGTACTTC | CAIGAGTVSREQYF | TRBV10-3 | - | TRBJ2-7 | -
TGTGCCAGTAGTCCGTGGACAGTATATGGCTACACCTTC | CASSPWTVYGYTF | TRBV19 | - | TRBJ1-2 | -
TGTGCCAGCAGCGTCGACAGGGGGCATCAGCCCCAGCATTTT | CASSVDRGHQPQHF | TRBV9 | - | TRBJ1-5 | TRBD1
TGTGCCAGCAGCGCGGCATTGACAGGGGTTGGTGGCTACACCTTC | CASSAALTGVGGYTF | TRBV7-9 | - | TRBJ1-2 | TRBD1
TGTGCCAGCAGTTACGGATTTGGAGGATCTGGAAACACCATATATTTT | CASSYGFGGSGNTIYF | TRBV6-5 | - | TRBJ1-3 | -
TGTGCCAGCAGTTCCCTTAACTATGGCTACACCTTC | CASSSLNYGYTF | TRBV7-2 | - | TRBJ1-2 | -
TGTGCCAGCAGGAACGGGGCTGTAATCAGGGGAAACACCATATATTTT | CASRNGAVIRGNTIYF | TRBV6-4 | - | TRBJ1-3 | -
TGCAGCGCCGCGGGGCGGGGGGGCGGCTACACCTTC | CSAAGRGGGYTF | TRBV29-1 | - | TRBJ1-2 | -
TGCGCCAGCAGCTTGGCGGGGCGCACAGATACGCAGTATTTT | CASSLAGRTDTQYF | TRBV5-1 | - | TRBJ2-3 | -
TGTGCCAGCACCCGCGGGACAGCGCATTCACCCCTCCACTTT | CASTRGTAHSPLHF | TRBV6-5 | - | TRBJ1-6 | TRBD1
TGTGCCAGCAGTTACTTTAAGGGAGATACGCAGTATTTT | CASSYFKGDTQYF | TRBV6-5 | - | TRBJ2-3 | -
TGCGCCAGCAGCTTGGCCCCAGGGGGCGAAGAGACCCAGTACTTC | CASSLAPGGEETQYF | TRBV5-1 | - | TRBJ2-5 | TRBD1
TGTGCCAGCAGCAAGGGGGATAGCTCCTACGAGCAGTACTTC | CASSKGDSSYEQYF | TRBV9 | - | TRBJ2-7 | -
TGTGCCAGCAGCGTAGGAGCCAGGGATGAAGGCATTCAGTACTTC | CASSVGARDEGIQYF | TRBV9 | - | TRBJ2-4 | -
TGTGCCAGCAGTCTGGCCCGCCTAGTTAGTCAGCCCCAGCATTTT | CASSLARLVSQPQHF | TRBV28 | - | TRBJ1-5 | -
TGTGCCAGCAGCCTGATGGGGCTAGCGGGGAACAATGAGCAGTTCTTC | CASSLMGLAGNNEQFF | TRBV11-3 | - | TRBJ2-1 | TRBD2
TGTGCCAGCAGTTACAGGATGGGCTCTGAAGCTTTCTTT | CASSYRMGSEAFF | TRBV6-5 | - | TRBJ1-1 | -
TGTGCCAGCAGTTCATCAGGGGGCTCCTACAATGAGCAGTTCTTC | CASSSSGGSYNEQFF | TRBV28 | - | TRBJ2-1 | TRBD1
TGTGCCAGCCGGAGGGATATAATCTCCTACGAGCAGTACTTC | CASRRDIISYEQYF | TRBV6-6 | few | TRBJ2-7 | -
TGTGCCAGCAGCCCTAGGGCAGATACGCAGTATTTT | CASSPRADTQYF | TRBV7-9 | - | TRBJ2-3 | -
TGTGCCAGCAGCTCGTTGGACGGCAATCAGCCCCAGCATTTT | CASSSLDGNQPQHF | TRBV7-9 | - | TRBJ1-5 | -
TGTGCCAGCAGTGAGTTTGAAAAACTGTTTTTT | CASSEFEKLFF | TRBV2 | - | TRBJ1-4 | -
TGTGCCAGCAGCCGAGGCAGGGAGAACTATGGCTACACCTTC | CASSRGRENYGYTF | TRBV7-2 | - | TRBJ1-2 | -
TGTGCCTGGATCCCCAGGGGTGCTAATGAAAAACTGTTTTTT | CAWIPRGANEKLFF | TRBV30 | - | TRBJ1-4 | -
TGTGCCAGCACCTTGGAAGGGGGGGCCCTCACCGGGGAGCTGTTTTTT | CASTLEGGALTGELFF | TRBV2 | - | TRBJ2-2 | -
TGCGCCAGCAGCCCATGGACAGGGGTCAACTATGGCTACACCTTC | CASSPWTGVNYGYTF | TRBV5-1 | - | TRBJ1-2 | TRBD1
TGCGCCAGCAGCCAAGATTGGGGACAGATATTTATAGGAGGATCACCCCTCCACTTT | CASSQDWGQIFIGGSPLHF | TRBV4-3 | - | TRBJ1-6 | TRBD1
TGCAGCGGTGAAAACGGGACAGGGTACGGTGGCTACACCTTC | CSGENGTGYGGYTF | TRBV29-1 | - | TRBJ1-2 | TRBD1
TGTGCCAGCATTATACTCCTAGCTCACCCCTACAATGAGCAGTTCTTC | CASIILLAHPYNEQFF | TRBV7-3 | - | TRBJ2-1 | -
TGTGCCAGCAGCCAACAGGGCCCCTATGGCTACACCTTC | CASSQQGPYGYTF | TRBV14 | - | TRBJ1-2 | -
TGTGCCAGCAGCACTCCCGGGGGGAACGAGCAGTTCTTC | CASSTPGGNEQFF | TRBV28 | - | TRBJ2-1 | TRBD2
TGTGCCAGCTCACCGAGACAGGTCGCCGGGGGCTATGGCTACACCTTC | CASSPRQVAGGYGYTF | TRBV18 | few | TRBJ1-2 | -
TGCAGCGTTGATTCTGGCCAGCGGGGGGGCTACAATGAGCAGTTCTTC | CSVDSGQRGGYNEQFF | TRBV29-1 | once | TRBJ2-1 | TRBD2
TGTGCCAGCAGCCCCGACGGACTAGCGGGGTGGGATACGCAGTATTTT | CASSPDGLAGWDTQYF | TRBV9 | - | TRBJ2-3 | TRBD2
TGTGCCAGCAGCTTCACAGGGGATCCTGGAAACACCATATATTTT | CASSFTGDPGNTIYF | TRBV11-3 | - | TRBJ1-3 | TRBD1
TGTGCCAGCAGTTTGGGGACAGGGTTTGGAAACACCATATATTTT | CASSLGTGFGNTIYF | TRBV28 | few | TRBJ1-3 | TRBD1
TGTGCCAGCAGCTTAGGACTCGATATCTATGGCTACACCTTC | CASSLGLDIYGYTF | TRBV7-9 | - | TRBJ1-2 | -
TGTGCCAGCAGGGCGGTTAACTATGGCTACACCTTC | CASRAVNYGYTF | TRBV28 | - | TRBJ1-2 | -
TGTGCCAGCAGACAGCAGGGGGCGACTGGTGAAAAACTGTTTTTT | CASRQQGATGEKLFF | TRBV7-9 | - | TRBJ1-4 | TRBD1
TGTGCCAGCACCACAGGGGAGTGGAATTCACCCCTCCACTTT | CASTTGEWNSPLHF | TRBV6-1 | - | TRBJ1-6 | TRBD1
TGCGCCAGCAGCTTGGTAGCAGGGGTTACTGAAGCTTTCTTT | CASSLVAGVTEAFF | TRBV5-1 | once | TRBJ1-1 | -
TGTGCCAGCAGCGGCCGGGACGGCACTAGCACAGATACGCAGTATTTT | CASSGRDGTSTDTQYF | TRBV9 | - | TRBJ2-3 | -
TGTGCCAGCAGCCGAAGACCCGGGGAGCTGTTTTTT | CASSRRPGELFF | TRBV5-8 | - | TRBJ2-2 | -
TGCGCCAGCAGTACACAGGGGGACACTGAAGCTTTCTTT | CASSTQGDTEAFF | TRBV5-1 | - | TRBJ1-1 | TRBD1